One and the same sample provided the 23 T cell receptor beta chains below, sequenced in a study of cytomegalovirus exposure and HLA in healthy donors. The PCR employed 60 Vbeta primers together with 13 Jbeta primers. Sequencing was performed with immunoSEQ multiplex PCR; in TCRdb, only in-frame clones are kept and a portion is missing. The top ten hold 2.5% to 3% of the sample, which has about 98,000 clones, over 65% seen once. The sample consisted of PBMCs. Receptors were obtained from a man aged 35 to 55 in good health and CMV-seronegative.

This clone was detected a few times. This chain joins TRBV19 and TRBJ2-1; D is ambiguous. The V end was cut by 7 bases, the J end by 3 bases, with 7 bases between. From germline, CDR1 is LNHDA and CDR2 SQIVND (reference sequence). This CDR3 spans 12 amino acids. The CDR3 protein is CASKSGYNEQFF. In nucleotides, the CDR3 is TGTGCCAGTAAGTCGGGCTACAATGAGCAGTTCTTC.

The V gene is TRBV5-8, the J gene TRBJ2-7; TRBD1 matches at 8 bases. From germline, CDR1 is SGHTS and CDR2 YDEGEE. V trimming: 9 bases; J trimming: 4 bases; junction bases outside the gene matches: 9. The CDR3 contains 13 residues. The CDR3 DNA reads TGTGCCACCGCAAGGACAGGGCTTTACGAGCAGTACTTC. It yields the protein CATARTGLYEQYF.

The chain is built from TRBV29-1 and TRBJ2-5; 8 nucleotides line up with TRBD1. V gave up 6 bases and J gave up 5 bases; unmatched junction bases: 17. From germline, CDR1 is SQVTM and CDR2 ANQGSEA. This CDR3 spans 16 amino acids. The CDR3 loop reads CSVPGTGQLGAETQYF. The DNA for the CDR3 is TGCAGCGTCCCTGGGACAGGTCAGCTCGGGGCGGAGACCCAGTACTTC.

The chain has TRBV19 and TRBJ1-1; 11 bases are shared with TRBD1. The junction had 12 bases not matched to a gene; V was cut back by 7 bases and J by 11 bases. Per germline, CDR1 LNHDA and CDR2 SQIVND (reference sequence). CDR3 length: 14 amino acids. CDR3 protein: CASTPDRGPWRAFF. The CDR3 DNA follows: TGTGCCAGTACCCCGGACAGGGGGCCGTGGAGGGCTTTCTTT.

This clone was found once. The rearrangement links TRBV12-5 to TRBJ2-3; TRBD2 agrees at 9 bases. Germline V gene lookup returns CDR1 LGHNT and CDR2 FRNRAP. V lost 3 bases and J lost 0; bases outside the gene matches: 16. This CDR3 spans 20 amino acids. The chain's CDR3 is CASGFAAERGATSSTDTQYF. The CDR3 DNA follows: TGTGCTAGTGGTTTCGCGGCCGAGCGGGGGGCTACCTCTAGCACAGATACGCAGTATTTT.

This clone was seen just once. Germline and junction disagree at one end, which may indicate a read error. CDR3 amino acids: CAGSVRGQGGEQYF. Written as DNA, the CDR3 is TGTGCCGGCAGTGTAAGGGGACAGGGGGGCGAGCAGTACTTC. The chain links TRBV6-1 to TRBJ2-7, with 11 bases identical to TRBD1. Looked up from germline, CDR1 is MNHNS and CDR2 is SASEGT. This CDR3 has 14 residues.

This clone has a handful of counts. V usage is TRBV6-5 and J usage is TRBJ1-2, with a weak D call TRBD1 (6 bases). Germline CDR1 reads MNHEY; CDR2 reads SVGAGI. V was shortened by 5 bases and J by 8 bases, with 18 bases between the two germline ends. There are 14 residues in the CDR3. The chain's CDR3 is CASSEGGALRGYTF. The CDR3, as DNA: TGTGCCAGCAGTGAAGGGGGGGCGCTGAGGGGCTACACCTTC.

The chain carries TRBV7-6 and TRBJ2-3; D unresolved. From germline, CDR1 is SGHVS and CDR2 FNYEAQ. This CDR3 spans 14 amino acids. Trimming removed 1 base from V and 2 bases from J, with 7 bases in between. The chain's CDR3 is CASSLEPNTDTQYF. Written as DNA, the CDR3 is TGTGCCAGCAGCTTAGAGCCCAACACAGATACGCAGTATTTT.

Note on this clone: Germline is not matched at one junction end, which may reflect a read error. The chain uses TRBV7-9 and TRBJ2-7, with D perhaps TRBD2 (6 bases). CDR3 size: 14 residues. The V gene's germline CDR1 is SEHNR and CDR2 FQNEAQ (reference sequence). CDR3 sequence: CSSSPGGSSYEQYF. CDR3 sequence (DNA): TGTTCCAGCAGCCCTGGGGGGAGCTCCTACGAGCAGTACTTC.

V and J are TRBV19 and TRBJ2-1; a possible D gene is TRBD2 (5 bases). The CDR3 spans 16 residues. Trimming removed 3 bases from V and 8 bases from J, with 20 bases in between. Germline V gene sequence: CDR1 LNHDA, CDR2 SQIVND (reference sequence). CDR3 DNA: TGTGCCAGTAGTATGGGCGCGAGGGTCCATCCGGATGAGCAGTTCTTC. Translated: CASSMGARVHPDEQFF.

J is TRBJ2-1 and V is TRBV5-8, with D unresolved. With 4 bases removed from V and 4 bases from J, the gap between germline ends came to 3 bases. The CDR3 sequence is 11 residues long. Germline V CDR1 and CDR2: SGHTS, YDEGEE. CDR3 nucleotides: TGTGCCAGCAGCCAGTACAATGAGCAGTTCTTC. Its translation: CASSQYNEQFF.

The gene calls are TRBV6-6 and TRBJ2-7; D is perhaps TRBD1 (6 bases). There are 14 residues in the CDR3. The germline gives CDR1 MNHNY, CDR2 SVGAGI (reference sequence). V lost 7 bases, J lost 1 base, and 14 bases lay in between. The CDR3 sequence is CASNPQGPSYEQYF. CDR3 DNA sequence: TGTGCCAGCAACCCACAGGGTCCATCCTACGAGCAGTACTTC.

The chain has TRBV7-3 and TRBJ2-5; D possibly corresponds to TRBD2 (6 bases). Trimming cost V 5 bases and J 5 bases, with 24 bases left between them. Germline CDR1 and CDR2: SGHTA and FQGTGA. The CDR3 loop spans 17 amino acids. CDR3 region: CASSPSPPAGPTETQYF. CDR3 in DNA: TGTGCCAGCAGCCCTAGCCCCCCGGCGGGGCCGACCGAGACCCAGTACTTC.

As DNA, the CDR3 is TGTGCCAGCAGCCCTAGAGCCCTCTCTGGAAACACCATATATTTT. Its translation is CASSPRALSGNTIYF. The chain has TRBV6-5 and TRBJ1-3; no clear D. The germline V gene has CDR1 MNHEY and CDR2 SVGAGI. V lost 6 bases and J 0 bases, leaving 12 bases between the germline ends. This CDR3 has 15 residues.

The chain couples TRBV5-1 to TRBJ1-4, with D perhaps matching TRBD1 (5 bases). With 3 bases removed from V and 7 bases from J, the gap between germline ends came to 13 bases. Germline loops: CDR1 SGHRS, CDR2 YFSETQ. The CDR3 sequence is 14 residues long. In DNA form, the CDR3 reads TGCGCCAGCAGCTCCGGGGGAAGGGGTGAAAAACTGTTTTTT. It encodes CASSSGGRGEKLFF.

This chain links TRBV9 with TRBJ2-1; D perhaps matches TRBD2 (5 bases). From germline, CDR1 is SGDLS and CDR2 YYNGEE. This CDR3 has 14 residues. V was pared by 1 base and J by 5 bases, with 10 bases between. This chain's CDR3 is CASSVRWENNEQFF. The CDR3 DNA is TGTGCCAGCAGCGTACGATGGGAGAACAATGAGCAGTTCTTC. Supplemented by reference TRBV9 and TRBJ2-1, the full variable domain reads DSGVTQTPKHLITATGQRVTLRCSPRSGDLSVYWYQQSLDQGLQFLIQYYNGEERAKGNILERFSAQQFPDLHSELNLSSLELGDSALYFCASSVRWENNEQFFGPGTRLTVL.

This chain links TRBV11-2 with TRBJ1-2; TRBD1 might be the D (6 bases). V dropped 0 bases and J dropped 3 bases, with 8 bases sitting between them. Germline values: CDR1 SGHAT, CDR2 FQNNGV. This CDR3 is 14 amino acids long. CDR3 bases: TGTGCCAGCAGCTTAGACAGGGGTTACTATGGCTACACCTTC. Amino acid sequence: CASSLDRGYYGYTF.

This chain uses TRBV6-1 with TRBJ1-2; no reliable D call. V shed 4 bases and J shed 0 bases, with 9 bases lying between them. The CDR3 spans 14 residues. Looked up from germline, CDR1 is MNHNS and CDR2 is SASEGT. CDR3 nucleotide sequence: TGTGCCAGCAGTGTACAGTTAGCTAACTATGGCTACACCTTC. Encoded protein: CASSVQLANYGYTF.

The V gene is TRBV7-6, the J gene TRBJ2-3; maybe TRBD1 (5 bases). The CDR3 is made up of 13 amino acids. Trimming took off 8 bases at V and 5 bases at J, with 14 bases between the two ends. Per the germline V gene, CDR1 is SGHVS and CDR2 is FNYEAQ. The CDR3 loop is CASCWNQGDTQYF. The CDR3 DNA reads as TGTGCCAGCTGCTGGAATCAGGGAGATACGCAGTATTTT.

The chain joins TRBV19 to TRBJ2-5; 8 bases are shared with TRBD2. Germline-derived CDR1 and CDR2 are LNHDA and SQIVND (reference sequence). This CDR3 is 14 amino acids long. V shed 5 bases, J shed 7 bases, and the junction held 9 bases outside the gene matches. The CDR3: CASSGSGGGGTQYF. CDR3 nucleotide sequence: TGTGCCAGTAGTGGCTCCGGGGGGGGTGGGACCCAGTACTTC.

The rearrangement uses TRBV6-5 and TRBJ1-2; TRBD1 matches at 7 bases. V was clipped by 4 bases and J by 4 bases; unmatched bases: 3. The length of the CDR3 is 13 residues. CDR1 is MNHEY and CDR2 is SVGAGI in the germline V gene. The CDR3 DNA reads as TGTGCCAGCAGTTCTCCAGGGGGCTATGGCTACACCTTC. Its protein is CASSSPGGYGYTF.

The chain uses TRBV12-5 and TRBJ2-7, with 10 bases aligning to TRBD1. CDR3 size: 14 residues. Losses at the gene ends were 1 base for V and 5 bases for J; bases not matched to a gene: 2. Germline loops: CDR1 LGHNT, CDR2 FRNRAP. CDR3 in amino acids: CASGLGDRGDEQYF. In DNA form, the CDR3 reads TGTGCTAGTGGTTTGGGGGACAGGGGCGACGAGCAGTACTTC.

J is TRBJ2-1 and V is TRBV5-1, with TRBD2 matching 7 bases. Germline CDR1 and CDR2: SGHRS and YFSETQ. The CDR3 is 14 residues long. V dropped 4 bases and J dropped 5; count of bases not matched to a gene: 6. CDR3 DNA: TGCGCCAGCAGCGGCCGGGACTACAACAATGAGCAGTTCTTC. Its protein product is CASSGRDYNNEQFF.